Listed below are T cell receptor beta chains from one sample, sequenced in a study of tumor-infiltrating lymphocytes in localized non-small cell lung cancer. Here immunoSEQ multiplex PCR was the method, and the copy in TCRdb shows in-frame clones only, minus some. The data contain about 16,000 clones, about 69% of them singletons. The material sequenced was lung tumor tissue. These receptors all come from a human donor with non-small cell lung cancer. CDR3s include the opening cysteine and the closing phenylalanine or tryptophan. A D gene is named only where the DNA matches it firmly. Only some rows state a clone size, as once, few, many or a class for expanded clones.

v_call	clone_size	d_call	j_call	cdr3_aa	cdr3_nt
TRBV5-8	medium-sized	-	TRBJ1-5	CASSLEWLSNQPQHF	TGTGCCAGCAGCTTGGAATGGTTGAGCAATCAGCCCCAGCATTTT
TRBV4-1	few	TRBD2	TRBJ2-3	CASSQGSGGMDTQYF	TGCGCCAGCAGCCAAGGTAGCGGGGGGATGGATACGCAGTATTTT
TRBV6-5	-	TRBD1	TRBJ2-7	CASSYDRAYEQYF	TGTGCCAGCAGTTACGACAGGGCTTACGAGCAGTACTTC
TRBV20-1	-	-	TRBJ1-2	CSASRTYGYTF	TGCAGTGCTAGCCGGACGTATGGCTACACCTTC
TRBV6-5	once	-	TRBJ1-1	CASSWDNTEAFF	TGTGCCAGCAGTTGGGATAACACTGAAGCTTTCTTT
TRBV30	-	-	TRBJ1-4	CAWSRGIPHISNEKLFF	TGTGCCTGGAGTCGGGGAATCCCCCACATTAGTAATGAAAAACTGTTTTTT
TRBV4-2	-	-	TRBJ1-1	CASSQVKDTEAFF	TGTGCCAGCAGCCAAGTAAAGGACACTGAAGCTTTCTTT
TRBV2	-	TRBD1	TRBJ2-5	CASRSYRGETQYF	TGTGCCAGCAGGAGCTACAGGGGTGAGACCCAGTACTTC
TRBV7-8	-	-	TRBJ1-4	CASSAGGSSEKLFF	TGTGCCAGCAGCGCGGGCGGGAGTAGTGAAAAACTGTTTTTT
TRBV7-9	-	TRBD1	TRBJ2-1	CASSWGTGGLNEQFF	TGTGCCAGCAGCTGGGGAACAGGGGGCCTGAATGAGCAGTTCTTC
TRBV10-3	-	TRBD1	TRBJ2-7	CAISPGQGATSEQYF	TGTGCCATCAGTCCCGGACAGGGGGCGACTAGCGAGCAGTACTTC
TRBV10-3	-	-	TRBJ2-7	CAISGRLTSEQYF	TGTGCCATCAGTGGTCGACTGACCTCCGAGCAGTACTTC
TRBV30	-	-	TRBJ1-3	CAWSVGTHNSNTIYF	TGTGCCTGGAGTGTCGGGACACACAATTCAAACACCATATATTTT
TRBV2	-	-	TRBJ2-6	CASSSQLGGTGANVLTF	TGTGCCAGCAGTTCCCAGCTAGGGGGGACTGGGGCCAACGTCCTGACTTTC
TRBV2	-	-	TRBJ2-7	CASSEALTGSSYEQYF	TGTGCCAGCAGTGAAGCGTTAACAGGGAGCTCCTACGAGCAGTACTTC